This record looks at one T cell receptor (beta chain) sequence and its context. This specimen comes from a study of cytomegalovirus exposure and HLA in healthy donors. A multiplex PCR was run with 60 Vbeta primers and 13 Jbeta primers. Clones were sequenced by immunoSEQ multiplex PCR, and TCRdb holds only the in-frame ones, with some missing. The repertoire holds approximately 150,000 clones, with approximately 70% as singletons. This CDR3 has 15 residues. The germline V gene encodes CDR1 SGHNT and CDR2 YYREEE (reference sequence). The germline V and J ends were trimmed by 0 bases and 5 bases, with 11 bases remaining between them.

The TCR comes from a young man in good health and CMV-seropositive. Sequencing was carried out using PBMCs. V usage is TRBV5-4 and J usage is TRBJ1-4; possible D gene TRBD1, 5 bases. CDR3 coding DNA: TGTGCCAGCAGCTTGGGTGGGGCCGCCAATGAAAAACTGTTTTTT. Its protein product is CASSLGGAANEKLFF.